Listed here are 24 T cell receptor beta chains from one sample, sequenced in a study of blood T cell repertoires in COVID-19. Assay: immunoSEQ multiplex PCR; the TCRdb copy retains only in-frame clones and omits some. The sample lists about 74,000 clones, roughly 81% seen once, with 36% in the top ten. Specimen: peripheral blood. The receptors were sampled from a man between 70 and 80 years old with acute or convalescent COVID-19.

The rearrangement joins TRBV19 to TRBJ1-2; D is uncertain. The CDR3 is 15 amino acids. The V and J ends lost 1 base and 8 bases respectively, with 17 bases between them. The germline CDR1 and CDR2 sequences are LNHDA and SQIVND (reference sequence). The CDR3 nucleotides read TGTGCCAGTAGTATAGCCCCGGACCCCACTAGGGGCTACACCTTC. This sequence encodes CASSIAPDPTRGYTF.

This chain joins TRBV3-1 (or the pseudogene TRBV3-2) and TRBJ2-1; TRBD2 matches 12 bases. The CDR3 runs to 18 residues. CDR1 LGHDT and CDR2 YNNKEL come from the germline V gene (reference sequence). The V segment lost 0 bases and the J segment 7 bases; nucleotides outside the gene matches: 10. The CDR3 spells CASSQDLTSGGRGNEQFF. In nucleotides, the CDR3 is TGTGCCAGCAGCCAAGATTTGACTAGCGGGGGCCGAGGGAATGAGCAGTTCTTC.

The J gene is TRBJ1-1, the V gene TRBV28; weak D call: TRBD1 (5 bases). Germline CDR1 reads MDHEN; CDR2 reads SYDVKM. This CDR3 spans 14 amino acids. Trimming cost V 6 bases and J 4 bases, with 15 bases left between them. The CDR3 sequence is CASRPPGSPTEAFF. The CDR3, as DNA: TGTGCCAGCAGACCACCAGGGTCTCCCACTGAAGCTTTCTTT.

The V gene is TRBV5-1, the J gene TRBJ1-1; D is unclear. The CDR3 length is 15 residues. The germline V gene encodes CDR1 SGHRS and CDR2 YFSETQ. With 4 bases removed from V and 1 base from J, the gap between germline ends came to 14 bases. The CDR3 sequence: CASSVNSFGNTEAFF. In nucleotides, the CDR3 is TGCGCCAGCAGCGTTAACAGCTTTGGGAACACTGAAGCTTTCTTT.

In this sample, this clone turned up many times. The chain couples TRBV6-5 to TRBJ1-6, with unresolved D. CDR1 is MNHEY and CDR2 is SVGAGI in the germline V gene. The CDR3 extends over 12 amino acids. With 6 bases removed from V and 8 bases from J, the gap between germline ends came to 8 bases. The CDR3 sequence is CASRTGDSPLHF. The CDR3 nucleotides read TGTGCCAGCAGGACCGGGGATTCACCCCTCCACTTT.

The CDR3 loop reads CASRAHLEETQYF. The CDR3 nucleotides are TGCGCCAGCAGGGCTCACCTCGAAGAGACCCAGTACTTC. The chain joins TRBV5-1 to TRBJ2-5, with D unresolved. The V gene's germline CDR1 is SGHRS and CDR2 YFSETQ. Trimming stripped 5 bases from V and 3 bases from J, with 11 bases between. CDR3 length: 13 residues.

The V and J genes are TRBV7-8 and TRBJ2-7; 7 bases align to TRBD1. Germline CDR1 is SGHVS and CDR2 is FQNEAQ. V trimming: 4 bases; J trimming: 2 bases; junction bases outside the gene matches: 5. CDR3 length equals 14 residues. The CDR3 reads CASSSRGRPYEQYF. CDR3 nucleotide sequence: TGTGCCAGCAGCTCAAGGGGGCGCCCCTACGAGCAGTACTTC.

J is TRBJ1-6 and V is TRBV10-3; no reliable D call. Germline assignment: CDR1 ENHRY and CDR2 SYGVKD. Trimming cost V 0 bases and J 6 bases, with 6 bases left between them. This CDR3 has 14 amino acids. The CDR3 coding sequence is TGTGCCATCAGTGAGTCCGGCGGTAATTCACCCCTCCACTTT. This translates into CAISESGGNSPLHF.

The rearrangement uses TRBV6-1 and TRBJ2-2, with D maybe TRBD1 (6 bases). Trimming stripped 2 bases from V and 7 bases from J, with 14 bases between. The CDR3 has 15 amino acids. Germline V gene lookup returns CDR1 MNHNS and CDR2 SASEGT. In nucleotides, the CDR3 is TGTGCCAGCAGTGAAAGGGTGGGGGCAGGCGGGGAGCTGTTTTTT. This encodes CASSERVGAGGELFF.

The chain uses TRBV4-1 and TRBJ1-4; the match to TRBD1 covers 8 bases. V lost 0 bases to trimming and J lost 8 bases; unmatched junction nucleotides: 11. Germline loops: CDR1 MGHRA, CDR2 YSYEKL. The CDR3 runs 17 residues. DNA for the CDR3: TGCGCCAGCAGCCAAGATCCCGGACAGGGCCTAAGGGAAAAACTGTTTTTT. This gives the protein CASSQDPGQGLREKLFF.

This chain connects TRBV7-6 to TRBJ1-3, with 11 bases lining up with TRBD1. CDR1 is SGHVS, CDR2 FNYEAQ, per germline. The CDR3 sequence is 20 residues long. V lost 1 base and J lost 0; bases outside the gene matches: 11. In DNA, the CDR3 is TGTGCCAGCAGCTTAGGACCCGGGACAGGGGGTGGTTACTCTGGAAACACCATATATTTT. Translation: CASSLGPGTGGGYSGNTIYF.

The chain employs TRBV2 and TRBJ1-4; possibly TRBD1 for D (6 bases). Germline loops: CDR1 SNHLY, CDR2 FYNNEI. This CDR3 has 12 amino acids. The ends were cut back, 3 bases at V and 7 bases at J, with 6 bases in the middle. The CDR3 loop reads CASSDRGEKLFF. CDR3 DNA: TGTGCCAGCAGTGACAGGGGTGAAAAACTGTTTTTT. Full variable domain (remainder filled in from reference TRBV2 and TRBJ1-4): EPEVTQTPSHQVTQMGQEVILRCVPISNHLYFYWYRQILGQKVEFLVSFYNNEISEKSEIFDDQFSVERPDGSNFTLKIRSTKLEDSAMYFCASSDRGEKLFFGSGTQLSVL.

The rearrangement joins TRBV12-3 or TRBV12-4 to TRBJ1-6; 9 bases fit TRBD1. V shed 6 bases, J shed 8 bases, and the junction held 2 bases outside the gene matches. CDR3 length: 13 amino acids. CDR3 bases: TGTGCCAGCAGACAGGGGGCGGATTCACCCCTCCACTTT. This translates into CASRQGADSPLHF.

This clone was detected only once. This sequence joins TRBV2 and TRBJ2-3; TRBD2 matches at 16 bases. The trim removed 6 bases at V and 5 bases at J, leaving 2 bases unmatched. CDR1 is SNHLY, CDR2 FYNNEI, per germline. The CDR3 is 15 amino acids. In DNA, the CDR3 is TGTGCCAGCAGCGGGACTAGCGGGGGGGAAGATACGCAGTATTTT. This encodes CASSGTSGGEDTQYF.

V gene TRBV5-1 combines with J gene TRBJ2-6; D possibly corresponds to TRBD1 (5 bases). CDR3 length equals 16 residues. Germline V CDR1 and CDR2: SGHRS, YFSETQ. Between the trimmed V and J ends, which lost 6 bases and 0 bases, there was a span of 13 bases. CDR3 in DNA: TGCGCCAGCACCTACGGCAGGGACTCTGGGGCCAACGTCCTGACTTTC. It specifies CASTYGRDSGANVLTF.

The chain recombines TRBV7-2 with TRBJ2-1; D is possibly TRBD1 (6 bases). The CDR3 consists of 15 residues. Trimming took 5 bases from V and 4 from J, leaving 15 bases between them. Germline V lookup: CDR1 SGHTA, CDR2 FQGNSA. The CDR3 protein is CASSPNGQRYNEQFF. CDR3 coding DNA: TGTGCCAGCAGCCCGAACGGACAGAGATACAATGAGCAGTTCTTC.

V usage is TRBV5-1 and J usage is TRBJ2-1; D is possibly TRBD2 (5 bases). Trimming pared 4 bases from V and 6 bases from J, leaving 14 bases between. The germline V gene encodes CDR1 SGHRS and CDR2 YFSETQ. The CDR3 spans 14 residues. CDR3 residues: CASSANAAVNEQFF. DNA for the CDR3: TGCGCCAGCAGCGCTAATGCAGCGGTCAATGAGCAGTTCTTC.

The DNA for the CDR3 is TGTGCCAGCCTCGGCAGGGACAGCTCCTACGAGCAGTACTTC. It codes for CASLGRDSSYEQYF. This sequence joins TRBV28 and TRBJ2-7, with 7 bases aligning to TRBD1. The CDR3 extends over 14 amino acids. Germline assignment: CDR1 MDHEN and CDR2 SYDVKM. V was clipped by 8 bases and J by 0 bases; unmatched bases: 7.

This CDR3 is CASHDRVRTGELFF. The CDR3 bases are TGTGCCAGCCATGACAGGGTGAGAACCGGGGAGCTGTTTTTT. The chain joins TRBV2 to TRBJ2-2; 7 bases match TRBD1. Germline V gene sequence: CDR1 SNHLY, CDR2 FYNNEI. There are 14 residues in the CDR3. Trimming took 8 bases from V and 5 from J; bases not matched to a gene: 8.

V is TRBV10-2 and J is TRBJ2-2, with 14 nucleotides matching TRBD2. This CDR3 contains 17 residues. CDR1 is WSHSY and CDR2 is SAAADI in the germline V gene. The trim removed 1 base at V and 6 bases at J, leaving 4 bases unmatched. CDR3 loop: CASSELGLAGAAGELFF. DNA of the CDR3: TGCGCCAGCAGTGAGTTGGGACTAGCGGGAGCCGCCGGGGAGCTGTTTTTT.

The chain has TRBV7-9 and TRBJ1-5, with 7 bases fitting TRBD1. CDR3 size: 14 residues. Germline CDR1 and CDR2: SEHNR and FQNEAQ (reference sequence). Trimming removed 5 bases from V and 1 base from J; junction bases left unmatched: 2. CDR3 residues: CASSQTGSNQPQHF. Here the CDR3 DNA reads TGTGCCAGCAGCCAGACAGGGAGCAATCAGCCCCAGCATTTT.

The CDR3 sequence: CSVSYRGLGETQYF. Here the CDR3 DNA reads TGCAGCGTTTCTTACAGGGGGTTAGGGGAGACCCAGTACTTC. V usage is TRBV29-1 and J usage is TRBJ2-5; TRBD1 agrees at 8 bases. The germline CDR1 and CDR2 sequences are SQVTM and ANQGSEA. The CDR3 runs to 14 residues. Losses at the gene ends were 5 bases for V and 5 bases for J; bases not matched to a gene: 10.

This chain joins TRBV19 and TRBJ1-2, with 9 bases aligning to TRBD1. The CDR3 totals 19 residues. CDR1 and CDR2 (germline): LNHDA, SQIVND (reference sequence). Losses at the gene ends were 5 bases for V and 3 bases for J; bases not matched to a gene: 19. The CDR3, as DNA: TGTGCCAGTAGTCCACACACCAAGGGACAGGGTAATAGTCACTATGGCTACACCTTC. It translates to CASSPHTKGQGNSHYGYTF. The full variable domain, its missing parts supplied by reference TRBV19 and TRBJ1-2, is DGGITQSPKYLFRKEGQNVTLSCEQNLNHDAMYWYRQDPGQGLRLIYYSQIVNDFQKGDIAEGYSVSREKKESFPLTVTSAQKNPTAFYLCASSPHTKGQGNSHYGYTFGSGTRLTVV.

The chain couples TRBV3-1 (or the pseudogene TRBV3-2) to TRBJ2-7, with D possibly being TRBD1 (6 bases). The CDR3 contains 16 residues. V was pared by 0 bases and J by 5 bases, with 17 bases between. Per germline, CDR1 LGHDT and CDR2 YNNKEL (reference sequence). The CDR3 DNA sequence: TGTGCCAGCAGCCAAGATAGGGGGAAGGGGGTGAACGAGCAGTACTTC. The encoded protein is CASSQDRGKGVNEQYF.